This T cell receptor (beta chain) was captured in a study of blood T cell repertoires in COVID-19. Participants' reported clinical history set cohort assignment. Either two negative PCRs, clearance, or symptom resolution qualified Cohort 3 donors as recovered. Source study methods: Reference gene primer amplification gave nucleated cell count estimates. TCRdb's table, derived via immunoSEQ multiplex PCR, lists solely in-frame clones and lacks some. The V and J calls and the clone size are those of that table, but D and trimming were determined from the DNA. The table has 190,000 or so clones, over 80% seen once. This CDR3 comprises 18 residues. Germline assignment: CDR1 MGHRA and CDR2 YSYEKL. The trim removed 0 bases at V and 4 bases at J, leaving 8 bases unmatched.

Sequenced input: PBMCs or T cells enriched from blood (not recorded which). The sequence came from a man in his thirties or forties who had recovered from COVID-19. J is TRBJ2-1 and V is TRBV4-1, with 11 bases identical to TRBD2. CDR3 in amino acids: CASSQDLASGGKYNEQFF. The CDR3 DNA follows: TGCGCCAGCAGCCAAGATCTGGCTAGCGGGGGGAAATACAATGAGCAGTTCTTC.